Below are 27 T cell receptor beta chains sequenced from a single sample in a study of blood T cell repertoires in COVID-19. The protocol was immunoSEQ multiplex PCR, while the TCRdb copy is restricted to in-frame clones and leaves out a portion. The sample has 75,000 or so clones; roughly 86% are singletons. Source material: peripheral blood. The receptors here all came from a man between 65 and 85 years old with acute or convalescent COVID-19.

The V and J genes are TRBV20-1 and TRBJ2-4; 7 bases line up with TRBD1. CDR1 and CDR2 from the germline V gene are DFQATT and SNEGSKA (reference sequence). The CDR3 totals 13 residues. Germline trimming cut 4 bases from V and 7 bases from J; bases unmatched to any gene: 7. The chain's CDR3 is CSATDSRGNIQYF. CDR3 bases: TGCAGTGCTACTGACTCCAGGGGGAACATTCAGTACTTC.

V is TRBV6-5 and J is TRBJ1-2; 9 positions agree with TRBD1. CDR3 length: 14 amino acids. Germline values: CDR1 MNHEY, CDR2 SVGAGI. V lost 1 base and J lost 8; bases outside the gene matches: 5. The CDR3 nucleotides read TGTGCCAGCAGTTACTTCCGGGACAGGGAAGGCTACACCTTC. Translation: CASSYFRDREGYTF.

This chain joins TRBV9 and TRBJ2-3, with TRBD2 matching over 8 bases. The CDR3 length is 16 residues. The trim removed 3 bases at V and 5 bases at J, leaving 11 bases unmatched. Germline CDR1 and CDR2: SGDLS and YYNGEE. The CDR3 DNA sequence: TGTGCCAGCAGCGACACCGGGACTAGTGTAATAGATACGCAGTATTTT. This gives the protein CASSDTGTSVIDTQYF.

The gene calls are TRBV6-2 or TRBV6-3 and TRBJ2-2, with TRBD2 matching over 13 bases. Germline V gene sequence: CDR1 MNHEY, CDR2 SVGEGT. CDR3 length: 17 amino acids. V trimming: 6 bases; J trimming: 2 bases; junction bases outside the gene matches: 6. The CDR3 here is CASSQTSGGINTGELFF. As DNA, the CDR3 is TGTGCCAGCAGCCAGACTAGCGGGGGGATCAACACCGGGGAGCTGTTTTTT.

The chain uses TRBV5-1 and TRBJ1-5; D is unresolved. The CDR3 is 14 amino acids. Trimming removed 4 bases at V and 5 bases at J, with 13 bases between. The germline V gene has CDR1 SGHRS and CDR2 YFSETQ. This chain's CDR3 is CASSPDTGDQPQHF. In nucleotides, the CDR3 is TGCGCCAGCAGCCCTGATACGGGTGATCAGCCCCAGCATTTT.

The gene calls are TRBV27 and TRBJ2-3; 10 positions agree with TRBD2. V lost 1 base and J lost 6; bases outside the gene matches: 4. The germline V gene encodes CDR1 MNHEY and CDR2 SMNVEV (reference sequence). There are 15 residues in the CDR3. CDR3 nucleotide sequence: TGTGCCAGCAGTTTATTAGCGGGAGGCCCCGATACGCAGTATTTT. Protein sequence: CASSLLAGGPDTQYF.

This clone was counted a few times. The chain joins TRBV15 to TRBJ1-5, with D possibly matching TRBD1 (5 bases). The CDR3 contains 18 residues. CDR1 is LNHNV and CDR2 is YYDKDF in the germline V gene (reference sequence). The ends were cut back, 0 bases at V and 3 bases at J, with 18 bases in the middle. The CDR3 here is CATSRDKQATLDNQPQHF. The CDR3 nucleotides are TGTGCCACCAGCAGAGATAAACAGGCCACACTCGACAATCAGCCCCAGCATTTT.

The rearrangement joins TRBV7-3 to TRBJ2-3; TRBD2 matches at 10 bases. V shed 5 bases and J 9 bases; nucleotides not matched to a gene: 14. This CDR3 has 16 amino acids. CDR1 and CDR2 (germline): SGHTA, FQGTGA. The CDR3: CASSPRASGGPGTQYF. DNA for the CDR3: TGTGCCAGCAGCCCAAGGGCTAGCGGGGGCCCTGGGACGCAGTATTTT.

This clone showed up just a few times. The CDR3 bases are TGTGCCAGTAGTATGGGACTCCGAGGCAATCAGCCCCAGCATTTT. The encoded protein is CASSMGLRGNQPQHF. The chain links TRBV19 to TRBJ1-5, with D possibly TRBD1 on 5 matching bases. The V end was cut by 3 bases, the J end by 2 bases, with 11 bases between. Germline V lookup: CDR1 LNHDA, CDR2 SQIVND (reference sequence). The CDR3 sequence is 15 residues long.

This rearrangement joins TRBV6-5 to TRBJ1-4, with 7 positions matching TRBD1. V was pared by 6 bases and J by 4 bases, with 5 bases of the junction left unmatched. Germline V lookup: CDR1 MNHEY, CDR2 SVGAGI. The CDR3 has 14 amino acids. The CDR3 bases are TGTGCCAGCAGCCGGACAGGCGGTAATGAAAAACTGTTTTTT. Translated: CASSRTGGNEKLFF.

The V call is TRBV18, the J call TRBJ2-7; 7 bases are a match to TRBD2. V trimming: 2 bases; J trimming: 7 bases; junction bases outside the gene matches: 8. Per the germline V gene, CDR1 is KGHSH and CDR2 is LQKENI. The CDR3 consists of 14 residues. The CDR3 bases are TGTGCCAGCTCACCAGGGGGGGGATCATCGGAGCAGTACTTC. Residues: CASSPGGGSSEQYF.

The chain couples TRBV5-5 to TRBJ1-1; 7 bases are shared with TRBD1. With V trimmed by 5 bases and J by 4 bases, 8 bases remained unmatched. The length of the CDR3 is 14 residues. In germline, CDR1 is SGHKS, CDR2 YYEKEE (reference sequence). CDR3 residues: CASRKGGIGTEAFF. In DNA form, the CDR3 reads TGTGCCAGCAGGAAAGGGGGCATCGGCACTGAAGCTTTCTTT.

This chain joins TRBV6-6 and TRBJ1-1, with D possibly TRBD1 on 5 matching bases. CDR3 length equals 14 residues. Germline V lookup: CDR1 MNHNY, CDR2 SVGAGI (reference sequence). V lost 0 bases and J lost 5, with 10 bases in between. Here the CDR3 reads CASSYSNRGTEAFF. CDR3 DNA: TGTGCCAGCAGTTACTCAAACCGGGGGACTGAAGCTTTCTTT.

This chain connects TRBV18 to TRBJ2-6, with D uncertain. Per the germline V gene, CDR1 is KGHSH and CDR2 is LQKENI. Trimming pared 9 bases from V and 0 bases from J, leaving 9 bases between. The CDR3 totals 14 residues. This CDR3 is CASEADSGANVLTF. The DNA of the CDR3 is TGTGCCAGTGAAGCCGACTCTGGGGCCAACGTCCTGACTTTC.

The rearrangement links TRBV28 to TRBJ2-2; 9 bases map to TRBD1. Germline values: CDR1 MDHEN, CDR2 SYDVKM. The CDR3 loop spans 15 amino acids. The ends lost 5 bases at V and 6 bases at J; junction bases unmatched: 7. The CDR3 DNA is TGTGCCAGCAGTCCCACAGGGGGCAAGGCCGGGGAGCTGTTTTTT. Its protein product is CASSPTGGKAGELFF.

The rearrangement joins TRBV11-2 to TRBJ2-2; 13 bases align to TRBD2. Losses at the gene ends were 4 bases for V and 4 bases for J; bases not matched to a gene: 3. Germline assignment: CDR1 SGHAT and CDR2 FQNNGV. CDR3 length: 16 residues. DNA of the CDR3: TGTGCCAGCAGCTCACTAGCGGGAGGGTTCACCGGGGAGCTGTTTTTT. Translating it yields CASSSLAGGFTGELFF.

A single count supports this clone. The chain uses TRBV6-6 and TRBJ1-2; 10 nucleotides line up with TRBD1. The CDR3 is 15 amino acids. Trimming removed 2 bases from V and 1 base from J; junction bases left unmatched: 1. Germline CDR1 is MNHNY and CDR2 is SVGAGI (reference sequence). The CDR3 loop reads CASSYGTGDNYGYTF. The DNA of the CDR3 is TGTGCCAGCAGTTACGGGACAGGGGATAACTATGGCTACACCTTC.

J is TRBJ2-2 and V is TRBV25-1; D is uncertain. Germline-derived CDR1 and CDR2 are MGHDK and SYGVNS. The CDR3 extends over 14 amino acids. V lost 2 bases, J lost 7 bases, and 11 bases lay in between. CDR3 region: CASSETGFVGELFF. DNA for the CDR3: TGTGCCAGCAGTGAAACGGGTTTTGTCGGGGAGCTGTTTTTT.

The chain combines TRBV7-9 with TRBJ2-5; weak D call: TRBD1 (5 bases). Germline loops: CDR1 SEHNR, CDR2 FQNEAQ (reference sequence). Trimming pared 3 bases from V and 1 base from J, leaving 9 bases between. The CDR3 is 14 amino acids. The CDR3 is CASSFRQSQETQYF. The CDR3 DNA sequence: TGTGCCAGCAGCTTTCGACAGAGCCAAGAGACCCAGTACTTC.

This chain links TRBV24-1 with TRBJ2-1; D call uncertain. The germline V and J ends were trimmed by 5 bases and 0 bases, with 16 bases remaining between them. This CDR3 spans 17 amino acids. Looked up from germline, CDR1 is KGHDR and CDR2 is SFDVKD. CDR3 sequence (DNA): TGTGCCACCAGTGGATTGGGCCCCCTACACTCCTACAATGAGCAGTTCTTC. This codes for CATSGLGPLHSYNEQFF.

This sequence joins TRBV2 and TRBJ2-1; D possibly corresponds to TRBD1 (5 bases). The CDR3 covers 15 residues. V was cut by 6 bases and J by 1 base, with 13 bases left in between. Per the germline V gene, CDR1 is SNHLY and CDR2 is FYNNEI. This chain's CDR3 is CASSATRQSYNEQFF. The CDR3 DNA sequence: TGTGCCAGCAGCGCCACAAGACAGTCCTACAATGAGCAGTTCTTC.

The chain is built from TRBV5-1 and TRBJ1-6, with D perhaps TRBD1 (5 bases). The germline gives CDR1 SGHRS, CDR2 YFSETQ. Trimming removed 0 bases from V and 10 bases from J, with 17 bases in between. The CDR3 length is 16 residues. The CDR3 region has the DNA TGCGCCAGCAGCTTGGCCCTGGCGGGGGTTGACTCACCCCTCCACTTT. Encoded protein: CASSLALAGVDSPLHF.

The chain has TRBV18 and TRBJ1-1; 8 nucleotides match TRBD1. V shed 3 bases and J 7 bases; nucleotides not matched to a gene: 7. The CDR3 covers 14 residues. Germline V gene lookup returns CDR1 KGHSH and CDR2 LQKENI. Here the CDR3 reads CASSPLDREGEAFF. The CDR3 DNA reads TGTGCCAGCTCACCTCTGGACAGGGAGGGTGAAGCTTTCTTT.

This chain uses TRBV19 with TRBJ2-7; TRBD2 matches at 13 bases. Germline values: CDR1 LNHDA, CDR2 SQIVND (reference sequence). CDR3 size: 17 residues. Trimming took 5 bases from V and 4 from J; bases not matched to a gene: 11. In nucleotides, the CDR3 is TGTGCCAGTAGTGGACTCCGGACTAGCGGGAGAGGTTACGAGCAGTACTTC. Its protein product is CASSGLRTSGRGYEQYF.

The chain couples TRBV5-6 to TRBJ2-1; 8 bases map to TRBD2. Looked up from germline, CDR1 is SGHDT and CDR2 is YYEEEE. The junction had 12 bases not matched to a gene; V was cut back by 4 bases and J by 6 bases. The length of the CDR3 is 16 residues. The CDR3 sequence is CASSPLPGGPINEQFF. CDR3 nucleotide sequence: TGTGCCAGCAGCCCCCTCCCGGGAGGGCCGATCAATGAGCAGTTCTTC.

This clone came up once. This chain connects TRBV19 to TRBJ1-1; 7 bases agree with TRBD1. The ends lost 2 bases at V and 3 bases at J; junction bases unmatched: 6. From germline, CDR1 is LNHDA and CDR2 SQIVND (reference sequence). This CDR3 has 15 residues. The CDR3, as DNA: TGTGCCAGTAGTATATTAACTACAGGGGACACTGAAGCTTTCTTT. It encodes CASSILTTGDTEAFF.

The V call is TRBV18, the J call TRBJ1-2, with 7 bases matching TRBD1. Germline values: CDR1 KGHSH, CDR2 LQKENI. CDR3 length: 16 amino acids. The J segment lost 4 bases and the V segment lost 6 bases, leaving 14 bases of the junction unmatched. The CDR3 protein is CASSTGQTNVGYGYTF. In DNA form, the CDR3 reads TGTGCCAGCTCCACGGGACAGACTAACGTCGGCTATGGCTACACCTTC.